One sample yielded the 7 T cell receptor beta chains listed below, sequenced in a study of CD8 T cells in Susac syndrome. Random hexamers were used to reverse transcribe an amount of roughly 0.45 to 1 ug RNA. From the immunoSEQ multiplex PCR reads, TCRdb called clonotypes with MiXCR, one entry per CDR3 protein. The table shows over 150,000 distinct CDR3 sequences, with about 95% occurring only once. The material sequenced was CD4+ T cells from PBMCs. The receptors derive from a human donor with multiple sclerosis.

V and J are TRBV30 and TRBJ1-2; D gene unclear. V dropped 1 base and J dropped 8 bases, with 14 bases sitting between them. Germline assignment: CDR1 GTSNPN and CDR2 SVGIG (reference sequence). The CDR3 loop spans 13 amino acids. For the CDR3, the DNA is TGTGCCTGGAGTGCGAGCCGGGCAGAGGGCTACACCTTC. Protein: CAWSASRAEGYTF.

A few counts support this clonotype. The genes are TRBV3-1 and TRBJ1-1, with D possibly TRBD1 on 5 matching bases. V was pared by 2 bases and J by 4 bases, with 8 bases between. The CDR3 has 13 amino acids. In germline, CDR1 is LGHDT, CDR2 YNNKEL (reference sequence). The CDR3 DNA reads as TGTGCCAGCAGCCAACAGGGAGGCACTGAAGCTTTCTTT. Translation: CASSQQGGTEAFF.

Here the CDR3 DNA reads TGCGCCAGTAGACAGGGAATTGAGGATCAGCCCCAGCATTTT. It translates to CASRQGIEDQPQHF. The chain carries TRBV23-1 and TRBJ1-5; 7 nucleotides agree with TRBD1. TRBV23-1 is an open reading frame, and its role is uncertain. V shed 9 bases, J shed 5 bases, and the junction held 10 bases outside the gene matches. CDR3 length: 14 amino acids.

The V call is TRBV5-1, the J call TRBJ2-1; D tentatively reads TRBD1 or TRBD2 (5 bases each). In germline, CDR1 is SGHRS, CDR2 YFSETQ. The CDR3 runs to 14 residues. Trimming stripped 3 bases from V and 3 bases from J, with 10 bases between. The CDR3 DNA follows: TGCGCCAGCAGCTCTGGGACGGGCTACAATGAGCAGTTCTTC. It specifies CASSSGTGYNEQFF.

V and J are TRBV18 and TRBJ2-5; maybe TRBD2 (5 bases). The CDR3 loop spans 11 amino acids. V was shortened by 5 bases and J by 7 bases, with 8 bases between the two germline ends. Per germline, CDR1 KGHSH and CDR2 LQKENI. The CDR3 DNA sequence: TGTGCCAGCTCAGAGACTACGACCCAGTACTTC. Translated, it gives CASSETTTQYF.

The chain has TRBV7-9 and TRBJ2-3; D unresolved. V gave up 1 base and J gave up 0 bases, with 8 bases separating them. Germline values: CDR1 SEHNR, CDR2 FQNEAQ (reference sequence). CDR3 size: 15 residues. CDR3 in DNA: TGTGCCAGCAGCTTAGACGGATCTAGCACAGATACGCAGTATTTT. Translating it yields CASSLDGSSTDTQYF.

The J gene is TRBJ1-5, the V gene TRBV27; D not resolved. V lost 2 bases and J 4 bases, leaving 12 bases between the germline ends. This CDR3 comprises 15 residues. Per the germline V gene, CDR1 is MNHEY and CDR2 is SMNVEV (reference sequence). The CDR3, as DNA: TGTGCCAGCAGTTTAAACGGAGGAAGAAATCAGCCCCAGCATTTT. Its protein is CASSLNGGRNQPQHF.